The 5 T cell receptor beta chains reported below all come from one sample, sequenced in a study of vaccination effects on CD4 cells after COVID-19. These receptors have no known antigen. Ahead of sequencing, the ViraFEST assay grew antigen-specific CD4+ T cells using viral peptide pools. The culture ran for approximately 10 days, and then CD4+ T cells were isolated. The vaccine recipients had no prior SARS-CoV-2 infection, with negative nucleocapsid antibodies. TCRdb's table, derived via immunoSEQ multiplex PCR, lists solely in-frame clones and lacks some. The sample has tens of thousands of clones, nearly 80% seen once; the top ten hold roughly 5.6%. The specimen was CD4+ T cells from PBMCs cultured with HCoV-OC43 spike peptides, collected before COVID-19 vaccination. As to subset: HCoV-OC43 spike overlapping peptide pool stimulation. All receptors come from a human donor who received a COVID-19 vaccine.

The V call is TRBV7-2, the J call TRBJ1-2; 7 bases are a match to TRBD1. The germline gives CDR1 SGHTA, CDR2 FQGNSA. V dropped 5 bases and J dropped 6; count of bases not matched to a gene: 12. This CDR3 comprises 15 residues. CDR3 nucleotide sequence: TGTGCCAGCAGCCGGCGACAGGGTGGATCGGATGGCTACACCTTC. Residues: CASSRRQGGSDGYTF.

V gene TRBV10-3 combines with J gene TRBJ1-2; D perhaps matches TRBD1 (6 bases). This CDR3 is built from 12 residues. CDR1 is ENHRY, CDR2 SYGVKD, per germline. V was clipped by 2 bases and J by 5 bases, with 6 bases between them. CDR3 amino acids: CAISEGTYGYTF. The CDR3 DNA reads TGTGCCATCAGTGAGGGGACATATGGCTACACCTTC.

This chain connects TRBV5-1 to TRBJ2-1; no clear D. V gave up 1 base and J gave up 9 bases, with 14 bases separating them. This CDR3 region has 14 residues. Germline V gene sequence: CDR1 SGHRS, CDR2 YFSETQ. The CDR3 loop reads CASSLFSRTVEQFF. Here the CDR3 DNA reads TGCGCCAGCAGCTTGTTCAGCCGAACGGTTGAGCAGTTCTTC.

This chain uses TRBV6-2 or TRBV6-3 with TRBJ1-1, with TRBD1 matching over 7 bases. The trim removed 5 bases at V and 9 bases at J, leaving 6 bases unmatched. The CDR3 contains 12 residues. In germline, CDR1 is MNHEY, CDR2 SVGEGT. The CDR3 spells CASSQGTEKAFF. The CDR3 region has the DNA TGTGCCAGCAGTCAGGGGACAGAGAAAGCTTTCTTT.

This clone has just a few counts. The rearrangement joins TRBV2 to TRBJ2-7; D call uncertain. Germline CDR1 reads SNHLY; CDR2 reads FYNNEI. CDR3 length equals 11 residues. V was trimmed by 3 bases and J by 6 bases, leaving 6 bases between them. This chain's CDR3 is CASSDSSEQYV. The CDR3 DNA reads TGTGCCAGCAGTGACAGTTCCGAGCAGTACGTC.